Listed below are T cell receptor beta chains from one sample, sequenced in a study of blood T cell repertoires in COVID-19. Produced via immunoSEQ multiplex PCR; TCRdb's table is partial and in-frame only. The repertoire includes about 52,000 clones, more than 75% of them detected once, and 12% to 15% sits in the top ten. Sequenced input: peripheral blood. These receptors all stem from a man between 65 and 85 years old with acute or convalescent COVID-19. Each CDR3 is given with its conserved first and last residue.

v_call cdr3_aa
TRBV7-2 CASSSQGFPNQPQHF
TRBV29-1 CSVEWGQGDTQYF
TRBV6-2/TRBV6-3 CASSYSLNRDECYTF
TRBV4-1 CASSAAGGPSGNTIYF
TRBV5-5 CASRAASGLKGFNEKLFF
TRBV19 CASSMAGINSPLHF
TRBV6-2/TRBV6-3 CASSPQLGAYSNQPQHF
TRBV19 CATLSGNTEAFF
TRBV24-1 CATSDPSGVAGTDTQYF
TRBV11-1 CASSPRRARPTQYF
TRBV20-1 CSASGQGASYNEQFF
TRBV11-2 CASSLGQGSTEAFF
TRBV15 CATSRERRVPEQFF
TRBV27 CASSLLTGAVQYF
TRBV11-1 CASSWVGGSGDTQYF
TRBV5-1 CASSEEGAQRYNEQFF
TRBV12-5 CASGLAQGGSTDTQYF
TRBV6-6 CASSRRDRSFGYF
TRBV4-1 CASSRLTGLEQETQYF
TRBV2 CASSEALGQGAAGYTF
TRBV28 CASMGGYTEAFF
TRBV29-1 CSAGLAGARDANTGELFF
TRBV28 CASRQGEAFF
TRBV5-1 CASSLNPATGANVLTF
TRBV4-3 CASSRGGENEQFF
TRBV4-2 CASSQPDGRSTEAFF
TRBV10-3 CAIRGTGDQPQHF
TRBV10-1 CASTPRWRQGYEQYF
TRBV7-2 CASSLWGGGTEAFF
TRBV28 CASSNRGSNEKLFF
TRBV11-2 CASSLGSAGGSREQFF
TRBV7-2 CASSSQTANTEAFF
TRBV11-2 CASSLVGAAEAFF
TRBV6-5 CASSYGGEKLFF
TRBV6-5 CASSYIETQYF
TRBV6-6 CASSESHSGNTIYF
TRBV18 CASSRQSNTEAFF
TRBV7-2 CASSFQGNTEAFF
TRBV7-9 CASSLRAGGLEQYF
TRBV7-6 CASSSAGDQNEQFF
TRBV15 CATTSLPTSGSKGEQFF
TRBV19 CASRGLRGGSTDTQYF
TRBV9 CASSGGSGSNNEQFF
TRBV19 CASRRGPTYNEQFF
TRBV6-2/TRBV6-3 CASSYSWVRELTEAFF